The 18 T cell receptor beta chains below were found in one sample sequenced in a study of cytomegalovirus exposure and HLA in healthy donors. PCR used 60 Vbeta primers and 13 Jbeta primers. TCRdb's table, derived via immunoSEQ multiplex PCR, lists solely in-frame clones and lacks some. Here the sample spans approximately 200,000 clones, 82% being singletons. Sequencing input: PBMCs. These receptors were obtained from a boy aged 2 to 9 in good health and CMV-seronegative.

The J gene is TRBJ1-2, the V gene TRBV18, with 7 bases aligning to TRBD1. Germline V gene data show CDR1 as KGHSH and CDR2 as LQKENI. The CDR3 is 12 amino acids. V shed 6 bases and J 2 bases; nucleotides not matched to a gene: 0. The CDR3 nucleotides are TGTGCCAGCTCGGGACAGAACTATGGCTACACCTTC. Translation: CASSGQNYGYTF.

In DNA, the CDR3 is TGTGCCAGCAGCCGATCGGAGGAGACCCAGTACTTC. Translated: CASSRSEETQYF. This chain connects TRBV9 to TRBJ2-5; no firm D call. Trimming took 4 bases from V and 5 from J, leaving 9 bases between them. CDR3 length equals 12 residues. Germline V gene lookup returns CDR1 SGDLS and CDR2 YYNGEE.

V and J are TRBV6-5 and TRBJ1-5; D gene unclear. This CDR3 region has 13 residues. Trimming took off 11 bases at V and 7 bases at J, with 18 bases between the two ends. Looked up from germline, CDR1 is MNHEY and CDR2 is SVGAGI. The CDR3 nucleotides are TGTGCCCTGTCGCAGTCTTCGGAGCAGCCCCAGCATTTT. This codes for CALSQSSEQPQHF.

This sequence joins TRBV29-1 and TRBJ1-3, with D uncertain. Between the trimmed V and J ends, which lost 1 base and 8 bases, there was a span of 9 bases. CDR1 is SQVTM, CDR2 ANQGSEA, per germline. The CDR3 loop spans 12 amino acids. The CDR3 sequence is CSVEAADYTIYF. The DNA for the CDR3 is TGCAGCGTTGAAGCAGCGGATTACACCATATATTTT.

This chain joins TRBV4-1 and TRBJ2-3; D is perhaps TRBD2 (5 bases). CDR1 is MGHRA and CDR2 is YSYEKL in the germline V gene. V lost 1 base, J lost 6 bases, and 14 bases lay in between. The CDR3 totals 15 residues. The CDR3 DNA reads TGCGCCAGCAGCCAAGGAAGGACTCTCTCGGATACGCAGTATTTT. Protein product: CASSQGRTLSDTQYF.

The V gene is TRBV5-4, the J gene TRBJ1-2; 8 bases are shared with TRBD1. The trim removed 4 bases at V and 5 bases at J, leaving 10 bases unmatched. The CDR3 sequence is 15 residues long. CDR1 and CDR2 (germline): SGHNT, YYREEE (reference sequence). CDR3 amino acids: CASSPATGAEYGYTF. The CDR3 nucleotides are TGTGCCAGCAGCCCAGCGACAGGGGCGGAATATGGCTACACCTTC.

The rearrangement links TRBV7-2 to TRBJ1-2; tentatively, D is TRBD1 (6 bases). There are 19 residues in the CDR3. In germline, CDR1 is SGHTA, CDR2 FQGNSA. V gave up 2 bases and J gave up 1 base, with 23 bases separating them. In nucleotides, the CDR3 is TGTGCCAGCAGCTTACTCTGGGTGGGGTGGACAGCAGTTAACTATGGCTACACCTTC. Translating gives CASSLLWVGWTAVNYGYTF.

This clone was counted only a few times. One end of the junction does not line up with germline, which may come from a read error. This chain connects TRBV7-2 to TRBJ1-3, with unresolved D. CDR3 length: 12 residues. Per the germline V gene, CDR1 is SGHTA and CDR2 is FQGNSA. This CDR3 is CASSSTGYSKIF. The CDR3 DNA is TGTGCCAGCAGCTCCACGGGTTACTCCAAAATTTTT.

The chain carries TRBV5-1 and TRBJ1-2; D is possibly TRBD1 (5 bases). Between the trimmed V and J ends, which lost 0 bases and 1 base, there was a span of 7 bases. CDR1 is SGHRS and CDR2 is YFSETQ in the germline V gene. This CDR3 comprises 14 residues. CDR3 coding DNA: TGCGCCAGCAGCTTGGAGGGGAATAACTATGGCTACACCTTC. Translation: CASSLEGNNYGYTF.

The V and J genes are TRBV2 and TRBJ1-6; the match to TRBD1 covers 8 bases. CDR1 is SNHLY, CDR2 FYNNEI, per germline. The ends lost 4 bases at V and 9 bases at J; junction bases unmatched: 5. The CDR3 runs to 14 residues. CDR3 sequence: CASSGTGRSSPLHF. In DNA form, the CDR3 reads TGTGCCAGCAGTGGGACAGGGAGAAGTTCACCCCTCCACTTT.

The rearrangement uses TRBV10-3 and TRBJ1-6; the match to TRBD1 covers 9 bases. Trimming removed 8 bases from V and 7 bases from J; junction bases left unmatched: 3. CDR1 ENHRY and CDR2 SYGVKD come from the germline V gene. The CDR3 loop spans 13 amino acids. The CDR3 loop reads CAIRGQGNSPLHF. The CDR3 coding sequence is TGTGCCATCCGTGGACAGGGGAATTCACCCCTCCACTTT.

The CDR3 sequence: CASSFRGGDDEAFF. In DNA, the CDR3 is TGTGCCAGCAGCTTTAGGGGAGGGGATGATGAAGCTTTCTTT. The chain joins TRBV7-9 to TRBJ1-1; weak D call: TRBD1 (5 bases). The germline CDR1 and CDR2 sequences are SEHNR and FQNEAQ (reference sequence). CDR3 length: 14 residues. Between the trimmed V and J ends, which lost 3 bases and 7 bases, there was a span of 15 bases. The full variable domain, rest sourced from reference TRBV7-9 and TRBJ1-1, is DTGVSQNPRHKITKRGQNVTFRCDPISEHNRLYWYRQTLGQGPEFLTYFQNEAQLEKSRLLSDRFSAERPKGSFSTLEIQRTEQGDSAMYLCASSFRGGDDEAFFGQGTRLTVV.

The rearrangement links TRBV9 to TRBJ1-4; a weak D match, TRBD1 (5 bases). Looked up from germline, CDR1 is SGDLS and CDR2 is YYNGEE. The CDR3 has 15 amino acids. V lost 4 bases, J lost 7 bases, and 17 bases lay in between. CDR3 in amino acids: CASSRGAREGEKLFF. CDR3 coding DNA: TGTGCCAGCAGCAGAGGCGCCAGGGAGGGTGAAAAACTGTTTTTT.

CDR3 nucleotide sequence: TGTGCCAGCTCACCAAGGACAGGGCCCACTGAAGCTTTCTTT. As protein: CASSPRTGPTEAFF. V usage is TRBV18 and J usage is TRBJ1-1, with 8 bases lining up with TRBD1. The CDR3 contains 14 residues. The germline V gene encodes CDR1 KGHSH and CDR2 LQKENI. V gave up 2 bases and J gave up 4 bases; unmatched junction bases: 3.

V is TRBV19 and J is TRBJ1-1, with 9 nucleotides matching TRBD1. Germline CDR1 reads LNHDA; CDR2 reads SQIVND (reference sequence). J was trimmed by 1 base and V by 5 bases; bases with no gene match: 2. CDR3 size: 14 residues. The CDR3 region is CASSPGQGNTEAFF. DNA of the CDR3: TGTGCCAGTAGTCCGGGACAGGGGAACACTGAAGCTTTCTTT.

The CDR3 DNA is TGTGCCAGCAGCTTACTAGCGGGGGGGCCTCAGACCCAGTACTTC. Encoded protein: CASSLLAGGPQTQYF. The chain recombines TRBV5-4 with TRBJ2-5; 13 bases are a match to TRBD2. This CDR3 is built from 15 residues. CDR1 and CDR2 from the germline V gene are SGHNT and YYREEE (reference sequence). Trimming took 2 bases from V and 6 from J; bases not matched to a gene: 4.

The gene calls are TRBV19 and TRBJ1-2; 8 bases fit TRBD1. CDR3 length equals 14 residues. CDR1 LNHDA and CDR2 SQIVND come from the germline V gene (reference sequence). J lost 7 bases, V lost 5 bases, and 9 bases had no gene match. The CDR3 sequence: CASSVGQGVRGYTF. The CDR3, as DNA: TGTGCCAGTAGTGTTGGACAGGGAGTACGTGGCTACACCTTC.

The CDR3 region is CASSGRHDYEQYF. The CDR3 nucleotides are TGTGCCAGCAGCGGCAGACACGACTACGAGCAGTACTTC. The chain recombines TRBV7-9 with TRBJ2-7; D unclear. CDR3 length: 13 residues. The germline V and J ends were trimmed by 5 bases and 3 bases, with 11 bases remaining between them. Germline V gene lookup returns CDR1 SEHNR and CDR2 FQNEAQ (reference sequence).